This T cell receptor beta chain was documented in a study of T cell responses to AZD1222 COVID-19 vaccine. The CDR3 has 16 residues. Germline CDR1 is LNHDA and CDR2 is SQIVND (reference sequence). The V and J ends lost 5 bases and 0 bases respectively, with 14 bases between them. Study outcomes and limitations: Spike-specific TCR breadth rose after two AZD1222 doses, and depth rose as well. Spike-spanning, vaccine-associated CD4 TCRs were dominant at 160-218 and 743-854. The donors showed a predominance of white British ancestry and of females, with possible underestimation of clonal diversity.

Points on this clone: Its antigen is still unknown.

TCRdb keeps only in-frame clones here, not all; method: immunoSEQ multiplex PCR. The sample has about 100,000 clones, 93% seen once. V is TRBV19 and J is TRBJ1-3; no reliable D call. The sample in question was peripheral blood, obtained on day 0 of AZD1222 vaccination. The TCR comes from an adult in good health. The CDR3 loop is CASSSTTAASGNTIYF. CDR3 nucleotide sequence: TGTGCCAGTAGTTCCACGACGGCTGCCTCTGGAAACACCATATATTTT.